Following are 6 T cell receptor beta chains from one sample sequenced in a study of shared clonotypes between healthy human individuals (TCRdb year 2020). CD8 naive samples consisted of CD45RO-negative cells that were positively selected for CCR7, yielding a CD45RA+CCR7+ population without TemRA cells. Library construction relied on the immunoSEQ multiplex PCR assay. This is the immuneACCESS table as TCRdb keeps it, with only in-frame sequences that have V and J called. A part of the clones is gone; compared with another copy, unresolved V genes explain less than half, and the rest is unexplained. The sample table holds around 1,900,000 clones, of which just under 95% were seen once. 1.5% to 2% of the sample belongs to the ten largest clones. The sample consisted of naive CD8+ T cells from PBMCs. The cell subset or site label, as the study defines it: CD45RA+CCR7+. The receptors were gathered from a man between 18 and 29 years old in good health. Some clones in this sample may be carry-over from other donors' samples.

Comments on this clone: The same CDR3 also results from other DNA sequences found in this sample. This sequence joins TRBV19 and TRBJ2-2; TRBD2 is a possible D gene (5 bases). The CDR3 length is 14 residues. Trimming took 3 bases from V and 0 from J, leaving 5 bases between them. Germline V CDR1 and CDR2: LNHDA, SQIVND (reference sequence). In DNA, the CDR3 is TGTGCCAGTAGTATCGGGGCGAACACCGGGGAGCTGTTTTTT. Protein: CASSIGANTGELFF. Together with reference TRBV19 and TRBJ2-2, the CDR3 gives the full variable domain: DGGITQSPKYLFRKEGQNVTLSCEQNLNHDAMYWYRQDPGQGLRLIYYSQIVNDFQKGDIAEGYSVSREKKESFPLTVTSAQKNPTAFYLCASSIGANTGELFFGEGSRLTVL.

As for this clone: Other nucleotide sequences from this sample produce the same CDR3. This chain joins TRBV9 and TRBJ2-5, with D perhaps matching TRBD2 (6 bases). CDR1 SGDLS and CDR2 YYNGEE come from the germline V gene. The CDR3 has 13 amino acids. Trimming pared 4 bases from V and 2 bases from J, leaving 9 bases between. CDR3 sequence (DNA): TGTGCCAGCAGCCCTGGGGGGCAAGAGACCCAGTACTTC. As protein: CASSPGGQETQYF.

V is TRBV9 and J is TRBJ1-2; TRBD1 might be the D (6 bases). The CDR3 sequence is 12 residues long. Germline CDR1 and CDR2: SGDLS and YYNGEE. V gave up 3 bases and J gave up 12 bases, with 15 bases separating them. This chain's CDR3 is CASSASGGPHTF. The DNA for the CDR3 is TGTGCCAGCAGCGCTTCGGGGGGGCCCCACACCTTC.

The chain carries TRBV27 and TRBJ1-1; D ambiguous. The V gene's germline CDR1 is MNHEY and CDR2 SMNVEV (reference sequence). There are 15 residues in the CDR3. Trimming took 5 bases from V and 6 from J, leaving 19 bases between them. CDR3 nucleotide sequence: TGTGCCAGCAGTCCGCCCGGATCTGCCCTTCCTGAAGCTTTCTTT. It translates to CASSPPGSALPEAFF.

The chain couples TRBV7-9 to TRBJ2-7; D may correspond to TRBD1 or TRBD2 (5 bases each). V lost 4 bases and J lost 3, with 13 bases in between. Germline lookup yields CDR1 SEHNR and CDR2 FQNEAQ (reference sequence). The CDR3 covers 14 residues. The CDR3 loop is CASSWGSELYEQYF. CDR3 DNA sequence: TGTGCCAGCAGCTGGGGGTCGGAGCTCTACGAGCAGTACTTC.

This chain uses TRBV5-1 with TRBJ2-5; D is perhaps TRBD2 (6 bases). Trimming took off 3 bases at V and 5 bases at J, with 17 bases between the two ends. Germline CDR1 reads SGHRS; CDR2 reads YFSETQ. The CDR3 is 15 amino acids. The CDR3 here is CASSSREPHWETQYF. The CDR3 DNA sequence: TGCGCCAGCAGCTCCCGGGAGCCTCACTGGGAGACCCAGTACTTC.